A selection of T cell receptor beta chains follows, all from one sample in a study of blood T cell repertoires in COVID-19. Assay: immunoSEQ multiplex PCR; the TCRdb copy retains only in-frame clones and omits some. Of some 150,000 clones listed, about 86% are singletons. Specimen: peripheral blood. These receptors all stem from a woman in her forties or fifties with active or convalescent COVID-19. Both conserved end residues are part of each CDR3. The D gene is left open where the match is weak. A row's size may be missing; if present it is once, few, many or a size class.

D: .; V: TRBV5-5; size: .; J: TRBJ2-1; CDR3: CASSLKRDTYNEQFF; DNA: TGTGCCAGCAGCTTAAAACGGGACACCTACAATGAGCAGTTCTTC
D: TRBD1; V: TRBV5-1; size: .; J: TRBJ1-1; CDR3: CASSETPGTDYLLF; DNA: TGCGCCAGCAGCGAAACCCCCGGGACAGACTATCTTCTTTTC
D: TRBD2; V: TRBV27; size: .; J: TRBJ2-7; CDR3: CASSQTSGRVEQYF; DNA: TGTGCCAGCAGTCAGACTAGCGGGAGGGTCGAGCAGTACTTC
D: .; V: TRBV24-1; size: .; J: TRBJ2-5; CDR3: CATSDASSETQYF; DNA: TGTGCCACCAGTGACGCGAGTTCGGAGACCCAGTACTTC
D: .; V: TRBV19; size: once; J: TRBJ1-1; CDR3: CASSIGARNTEAFF; DNA: TGTGCCAGTAGTATAGGCGCGCGAAACACTGAAGCTTTCTTT
D: .; V: TRBV3-1/TRBV3-2; size: .; J: TRBJ1-2; CDR3: CASSPLAASNYGYTF; DNA: TGTGCCAGCAGCCCCCTAGCAGCGTCTAACTATGGCTACACCTTC
D: TRBD1; V: TRBV13; size: once; J: TRBJ1-1; CDR3: CASSPWTGATEAFF; DNA: TGTGCCAGCAGCCCCTGGACAGGAGCCACTGAAGCTTTCTTT
D: TRBD1; V: TRBV18; size: .; J: TRBJ2-7; CDR3: CASSRETGGEQYF; DNA: TGTGCCAGCTCACGCGAGACAGGGGGCGAGCAGTACTTC
D: .; V: TRBV6-5; size: .; J: TRBJ1-2; CDR3: CASSYTKTGMDGYTF; DNA: TGTGCCAGCAGTTACACCAAAACAGGGATGGATGGCTACACCTTC
D: .; V: TRBV4-3; size: .; J: TRBJ1-1; CDR3: CASTSSEGDTEAFF; DNA: TGCGCCAGCACCAGTTCAGAGGGGGACACTGAAGCTTTCTTT
D: TRBD1; V: TRBV20-1; size: few; J: TRBJ1-1; CDR3: CSASRDRGAFF; DNA: TGCAGTGCTAGCCGTGACAGGGGGGCTTTCTTT
D: TRBD2; V: TRBV5-1; size: once; J: TRBJ2-3; CDR3: CASSLRASGSTDTQYF; DNA: TGCGCCAGCAGCTTGCGGGCTAGCGGGAGTACAGATACGCAGTATTTT
D: .; V: TRBV11-2; size: .; J: TRBJ1-2; CDR3: CASSLEVGGAGYTF; DNA: TGTGCCAGCAGCTTAGAGGTCGGTGGGGCCGGCTACACCTTC
D: .; V: TRBV14; size: once; J: TRBJ2-1; CDR3: CASSRQLARLNEQFF; DNA: TGTGCCAGCAGCCGGCAACTAGCAAGGTTGAATGAGCAGTTCTTC
D: .; V: TRBV13; size: .; J: TRBJ1-3; CDR3: CASSLAGAAGNTIYF; DNA: TGTGCCAGCAGCTTAGCAGGGGCGGCTGGAAACACCATATATTTT
D: .; V: TRBV19; size: once; J: TRBJ1-1; CDR3: CASITRVGGMNTEAFF; DNA: TGTGCCAGTATCACACGAGTGGGGGGGATGAACACTGAAGCTTTCTTT
D: .; V: TRBV7-3; size: .; J: TRBJ2-5; CDR3: CASSFGTPGETQYF; DNA: TGTGCCAGCAGCTTTGGGACTCCCGGGGAGACCCAGTACTTC
D: TRBD1; V: TRBV5-4; size: .; J: TRBJ2-6; CDR3: CASSLVGQGIPGANVLTF; DNA: TGTGCCAGCAGCTTGGTTGGACAGGGAATCCCTGGGGCCAACGTCCTGACTTTC
D: TRBD2; V: TRBV9; size: .; J: TRBJ2-7; CDR3: CASSPGGDSYEQYF; DNA: TGTGCCAGCAGCCCTGGGGGGGACTCCTACGAGCAGTACTTC
D: .; V: TRBV9; size: .; J: TRBJ2-5; CDR3: CASSVVEGARETQYF; DNA: TGTGCCAGCAGCGTAGTGGAGGGGGCGCGGGAGACCCAGTACTTC
D: .; V: TRBV11-1; size: .; J: TRBJ1-1; CDR3: CASTPEVGRTGTEAFF; DNA: TGTGCCAGCACCCCGGAGGTGGGGAGGACGGGCACTGAAGCTTTCTTT
D: TRBD1; V: TRBV5-8; size: .; J: TRBJ1-2; CDR3: CAGGSVTGAYTF; DNA: TGTGCCGGGGGCTCAGTGACAGGGGCCTACACCTTC
D: TRBD1; V: TRBV2; size: .; J: TRBJ2-4; CDR3: CASSAGTGNNIQYF; DNA: TGTGCCAGCAGTGCGGGGACAGGGAACAACATTCAGTACTTC
D: .; V: TRBV6-2/TRBV6-3; size: .; J: TRBJ2-7; CDR3: CASSPGTYEQYF; DNA: TGTGCCAGCAGTCCAGGGACCTACGAGCAGTACTTC
D: .; V: TRBV12-5; size: .; J: TRBJ2-2; CDR3: CASGFLIAGELFF; DNA: TGTGCTAGTGGTTTCCTTATAGCCGGGGAGCTGTTTTTT
D: .; V: TRBV2; size: .; J: TRBJ1-2; CDR3: CASESTANYGYTF; DNA: TGTGCCAGCGAATCTACAGCTAACTATGGCTACACCTTC
D: TRBD1; V: TRBV19; size: .; J: TRBJ1-5; CDR3: CASIVRGGRRNQPQHF; DNA: TGTGCCAGTATAGTTAGAGGGGGCAGGCGCAATCAGCCCCAGCATTTT
D: .; V: TRBV28; size: .; J: TRBJ2-3; CDR3: CASSLDSPTDTQYF; DNA: TGTGCCAGCAGTTTAGACAGCCCCACAGATACGCAGTATTTT
D: TRBD2; V: TRBV7-2; size: once; J: TRBJ2-7; CDR3: CASSVGTSGRRVGYEQYF; DNA: TGTGCCAGCAGCGTAGGGACTAGCGGGAGAAGAGTCGGCTACGAGCAGTACTTC